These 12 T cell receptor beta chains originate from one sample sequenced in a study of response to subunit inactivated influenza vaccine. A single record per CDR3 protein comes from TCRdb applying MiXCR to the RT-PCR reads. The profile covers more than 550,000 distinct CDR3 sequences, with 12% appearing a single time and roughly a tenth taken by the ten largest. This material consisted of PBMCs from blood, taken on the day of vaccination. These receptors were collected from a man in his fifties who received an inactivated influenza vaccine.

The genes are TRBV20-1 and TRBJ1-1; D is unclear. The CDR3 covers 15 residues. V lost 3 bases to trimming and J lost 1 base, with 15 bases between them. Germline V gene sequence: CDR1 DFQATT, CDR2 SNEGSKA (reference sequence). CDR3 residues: CSASHLDGQNTEAFF. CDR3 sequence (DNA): TGCAGTGCTAGTCATCTCGACGGGCAGAACACTGAAGCTTTCTTT.

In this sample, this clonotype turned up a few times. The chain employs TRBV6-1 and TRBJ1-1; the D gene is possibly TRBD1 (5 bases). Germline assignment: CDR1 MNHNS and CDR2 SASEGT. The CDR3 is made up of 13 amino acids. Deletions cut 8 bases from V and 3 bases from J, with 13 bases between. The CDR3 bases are TGTGCCAGCTTCAGGGACGAGGACACTGAAGCTTTCTTT. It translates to CASFRDEDTEAFF.

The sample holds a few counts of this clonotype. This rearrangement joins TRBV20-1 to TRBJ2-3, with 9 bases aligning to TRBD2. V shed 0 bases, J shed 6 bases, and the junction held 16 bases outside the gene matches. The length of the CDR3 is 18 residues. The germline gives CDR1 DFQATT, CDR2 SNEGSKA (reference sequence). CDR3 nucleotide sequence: TGCAGTGCTAGAGATTTTAAGGGGCTAGCGGGAATGCGTGATACGCAGTATTTT. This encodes CSARDFKGLAGMRDTQYF.

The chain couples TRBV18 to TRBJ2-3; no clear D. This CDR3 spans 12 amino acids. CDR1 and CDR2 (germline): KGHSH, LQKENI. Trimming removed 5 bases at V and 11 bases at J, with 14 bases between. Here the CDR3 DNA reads TGTGCCAGCTCATATAACGGACCAGAGCAGTATTTT. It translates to CASSYNGPEQYF.

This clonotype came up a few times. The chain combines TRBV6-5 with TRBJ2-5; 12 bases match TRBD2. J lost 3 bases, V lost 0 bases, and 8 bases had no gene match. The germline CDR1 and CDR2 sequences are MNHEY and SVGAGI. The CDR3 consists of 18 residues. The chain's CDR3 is CASSYSGGLAGSKETQYF. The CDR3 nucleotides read TGTGCCAGCAGTTACTCGGGCGGACTAGCGGGATCTAAAGAGACCCAGTACTTC.

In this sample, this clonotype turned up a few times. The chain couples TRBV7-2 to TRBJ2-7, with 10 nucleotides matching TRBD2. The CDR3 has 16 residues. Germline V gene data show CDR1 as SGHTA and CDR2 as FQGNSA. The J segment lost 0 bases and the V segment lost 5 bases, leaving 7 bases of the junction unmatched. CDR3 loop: CASSRGTSVDSYEQYF. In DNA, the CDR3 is TGTGCCAGCAGCCGTGGGACTAGCGTCGACTCCTACGAGCAGTACTTC.

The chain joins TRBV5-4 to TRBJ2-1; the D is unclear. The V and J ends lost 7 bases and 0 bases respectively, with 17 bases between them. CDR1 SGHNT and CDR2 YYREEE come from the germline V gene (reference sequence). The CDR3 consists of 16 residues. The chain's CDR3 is CASALTVKSSYNEQFF. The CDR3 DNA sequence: TGTGCCAGCGCTCTAACAGTAAAGAGCTCCTACAATGAGCAGTTCTTC.

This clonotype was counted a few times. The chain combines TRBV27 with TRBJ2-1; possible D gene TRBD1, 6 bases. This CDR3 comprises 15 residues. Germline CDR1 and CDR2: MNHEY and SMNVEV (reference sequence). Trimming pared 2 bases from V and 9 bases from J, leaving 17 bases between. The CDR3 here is CASSLTGLRGLEQFF. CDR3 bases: TGTGCCAGCAGTTTAACAGGGCTTAGGGGTCTTGAGCAGTTCTTC.

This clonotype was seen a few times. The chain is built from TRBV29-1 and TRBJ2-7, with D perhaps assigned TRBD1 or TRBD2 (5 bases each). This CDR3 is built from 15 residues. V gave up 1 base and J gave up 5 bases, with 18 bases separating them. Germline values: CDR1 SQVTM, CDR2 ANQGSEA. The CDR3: CSVEGGHTIGNEQYF. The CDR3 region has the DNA TGCAGCGTTGAAGGTGGACACACCATCGGGAACGAGCAGTACTTC.

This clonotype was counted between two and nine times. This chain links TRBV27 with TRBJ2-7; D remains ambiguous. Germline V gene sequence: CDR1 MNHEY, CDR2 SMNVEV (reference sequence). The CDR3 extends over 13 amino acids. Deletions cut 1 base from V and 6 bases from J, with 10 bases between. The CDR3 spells CASSLYSMGEQYF. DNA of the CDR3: TGTGCCAGCAGTTTATACTCGATGGGCGAGCAGTACTTC.

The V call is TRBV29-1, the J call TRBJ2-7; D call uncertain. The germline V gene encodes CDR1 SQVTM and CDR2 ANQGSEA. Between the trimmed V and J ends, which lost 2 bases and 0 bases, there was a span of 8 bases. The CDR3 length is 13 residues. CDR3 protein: CSVEKANSYEQYF. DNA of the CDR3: TGCAGCGTTGAAAAGGCAAACTCCTACGAGCAGTACTTC.

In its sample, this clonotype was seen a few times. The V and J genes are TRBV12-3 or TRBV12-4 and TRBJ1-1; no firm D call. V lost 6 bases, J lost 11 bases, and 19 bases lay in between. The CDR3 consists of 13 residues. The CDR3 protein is CASSRPARGLAFF. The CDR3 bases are TGTGCCAGCAGCCGACCCGCCCGGGGATTGGCTTTCTTT.